A selection of T cell receptor beta chains follows, all from one sample in a study of cytomegalovirus exposure and HLA in healthy donors. The assay was immunoSEQ multiplex PCR, and TCRdb's table has in-frame clones only and misses some. The top ten clones hold 4.5% of a sample with 130,000 to 150,000 clones, approximately 86% of them seen once. Sequenced material: PBMCs. These receptors were taken from a man aged 18 to 30 in good health and CMV-seropositive. The CDR3 runs from the conserved cysteine through the conserved F or W. D genes are given only for firm matches.

V gene: TRBV10-1; D gene: TRBD1; CDR3 protein: CARRTGDSYEQYF
V gene: TRBV13; D gene: TRBD1; CDR3 protein: CASSFSLYGTDLNTGELFF
V gene: TRBV6-4; D gene: TRBD1; CDR3 protein: CASRSRGRDTGELFF
V gene: TRBV10-1; D gene: .; CDR3 protein: CASSAGQSSYEQYF
V gene: TRBV11-2; D gene: .; CDR3 protein: CASSLDSREDEQYF
V gene: TRBV7-9; D gene: TRBD1; CDR3 protein: CASSPGGGSNQPQHF
V gene: TRBV2; D gene: .; CDR3 protein: CASSEVQVPGYTF
V gene: TRBV4-3; D gene: .; CDR3 protein: CASSPGRGYTF
V gene: TRBV9; D gene: .; CDR3 protein: CASSVEGNSPLHF
V gene: TRBV19; D gene: .; CDR3 protein: CASSIEGAYEQYF
V gene: TRBV6-4; D gene: TRBD1; CDR3 protein: CASSDGTGDPEQYF
V gene: TRBV6-1; D gene: TRBD1; CDR3 protein: CASSEGQGLPNSPLHF
V gene: TRBV2; D gene: .; CDR3 protein: CASTRTGEGNQPQHF
V gene: TRBV6-6; D gene: .; CDR3 protein: CASSLQQGGAYEQYF
V gene: TRBV9; D gene: .; CDR3 protein: CASSVGGGQPQHF
V gene: TRBV5-1; D gene: TRBD1; CDR3 protein: CASSSTGGEIGELFF
V gene: TRBV5-1; D gene: TRBD1; CDR3 protein: CASSPTGTGGNTF
V gene: TRBV5-4; D gene: .; CDR3 protein: CASSQGRTVNTGELFF
V gene: TRBV10-1; D gene: .; CDR3 protein: CASSPVRTSEAFF
V gene: TRBV5-1; D gene: TRBD2; CDR3 protein: CASSRRGSGSEFYEQYF
V gene: TRBV6-5; D gene: .; CDR3 protein: CASTFSLLGGDTEAFF
V gene: TRBV5-1; D gene: .; CDR3 protein: CASSPLYGNTIYF
V gene: TRBV29-1; D gene: .; CDR3 protein: CSVTNRVPFTDTQYF
V gene: TRBV11-2; D gene: .; CDR3 protein: CASRGSNEQFF
V gene: TRBV27; D gene: .; CDR3 protein: CAMKEGRNF
V gene: TRBV27; D gene: .; CDR3 protein: CASRSSGELFF
V gene: TRBV11-3; D gene: .; CDR3 protein: CASSPTSIYNEQFF
V gene: TRBV7-9; D gene: .; CDR3 protein: CASSLPGRSYNSPLHF
V gene: TRBV6-1; D gene: TRBD1; CDR3 protein: CASRGQVEEQYF
V gene: TRBV6-6; D gene: .; CDR3 protein: CASSRGTARNQPQHF
V gene: TRBV5-1; D gene: TRBD1; CDR3 protein: CASSVTGGSEAFF
V gene: TRBV27; D gene: .; CDR3 protein: CASSNIRYDSLNTDTQYF
V gene: TRBV6-6; D gene: TRBD1; CDR3 protein: CASDRTGGNSPLHF
V gene: TRBV19; D gene: TRBD1; CDR3 protein: CASSKQGGQPQHF
V gene: TRBV19; D gene: TRBD2; CDR3 protein: CASSLTSGRASVQYF
V gene: TRBV5-1; D gene: .; CDR3 protein: CASSFKQNTEAFF
V gene: TRBV10-3; D gene: .; CDR3 protein: CATGWGGGGDNEQFF
V gene: TRBV7-6; D gene: .; CDR3 protein: CASSGQGHTEKLFF
V gene: TRBV5-4; D gene: .; CDR3 protein: CASSLGGEETQYF
V gene: TRBV6-1; D gene: .; CDR3 protein: CASSDPGLQPQHF
V gene: TRBV5-1; D gene: .; CDR3 protein: CASSLAGTGELFF
V gene: TRBV28; D gene: .; CDR3 protein: CASTPYRTLSYEQYF
V gene: TRBV4-1; D gene: .; CDR3 protein: CASSQDGGKLFF
V gene: TRBV6-1; D gene: .; CDR3 protein: CASKRLPESGQPQHF
V gene: TRBV27; D gene: .; CDR3 protein: CASSLEGGANTEAFF
V gene: TRBV5-1; D gene: TRBD1; CDR3 protein: CASRSTGGIYEQYF
V gene: TRBV11-2; D gene: TRBD2; CDR3 protein: CASSLEGLAGETYEQYF
V gene: TRBV6-5; D gene: TRBD2; CDR3 protein: CASSYSGGRTYEQYF
V gene: TRBV27; D gene: .; CDR3 protein: CASNAFAGNVYGYTF
V gene: TRBV6-1; D gene: TRBD2; CDR3 protein: CASSEEVAGGGLYEQYF